Each of the 24 T cell receptor beta chains below was sequenced from the same sample in a study of blood T cell repertoires in COVID-19. Measured with immunoSEQ multiplex PCR; TCRdb has only the in-frame clones, and not every one. Of about 140,000 clones listed, over 75% are singletons. The sequencing input was PBMCs or T cells enriched from blood (not recorded which). The receptors here all came from a woman in her forties or fifties who had recovered from COVID-19.

The chain uses TRBV11-2 and TRBJ1-2; 9 bases match TRBD1. Trimming at V came to 2 bases and at J to 10 bases, leaving 11 bases not matched to a gene. Looked up from germline, CDR1 is SGHAT and CDR2 is FQNNGV. This CDR3 has 15 amino acids. CDR3 residues: CASSLPPDRGTAYTF. CDR3 nucleotide sequence: TGTGCCAGCAGCTTACCCCCGGACAGGGGAACTGCCTACACCTTC.

The J gene is TRBJ1-2, the V gene TRBV3-1 (or the pseudogene TRBV3-2); 10 positions agree with TRBD1. After removal of 1 base from V and 13 bases from J, the junction contained 3 bases not matched to a gene. Germline values: CDR1 LGHDT, CDR2 YNNKEL (reference sequence). The CDR3 sequence is 12 residues long. This CDR3 is CASSQGDRGGTF. The CDR3 nucleotides are TGTGCCAGCAGCCAAGGGGACAGGGGCGGCACCTTC.

The chain uses TRBV9 and TRBJ1-2; D is possibly TRBD1 (5 bases). The length of the CDR3 is 15 residues. Trimming shortened V by 0 bases and J by 2 bases, and 11 bases separated the two germline ends. The germline gives CDR1 SGDLS, CDR2 YYNGEE. CDR3 amino acids: CASSVGPGKNYGYTF. DNA for the CDR3: TGTGCCAGCAGCGTAGGTCCAGGGAAAAACTATGGCTACACCTTC. Together with reference TRBV9 and TRBJ1-2, the CDR3 gives the full variable domain: DSGVTQTPKHLITATGQRVTLRCSPRSGDLSVYWYQQSLDQGLQFLIQYYNGEERAKGNILERFSAQQFPDLHSELNLSSLELGDSALYFCASSVGPGKNYGYTFGSGTRLTVV.

V gene TRBV9 combines with J gene TRBJ2-7; TRBD1 matches at 12 bases. The J segment lost 6 bases and the V segment lost 4 bases, leaving 14 bases of the junction unmatched. CDR3 length equals 17 residues. CDR1 is SGDLS and CDR2 is YYNGEE in the germline V gene. The CDR3 DNA reads as TGTGCCAGCAGCCCTACGGGACAGGGGGCGACGGGCGGCGAGCAGTACTTC. It specifies CASSPTGQGATGGEQYF.

This clone appeared a few times. The chain links TRBV6-5 to TRBJ2-1; D is uncertain. Deletions cut 8 bases from V and 4 bases from J, with 9 bases between. The CDR3 has 12 residues. The germline CDR1 and CDR2 sequences are MNHEY and SVGAGI. CDR3 sequence: CASSTVYNEQFF. The CDR3 DNA sequence: TGTGCCAGCTCCACAGTTTACAATGAGCAGTTCTTC.

The chain joins TRBV5-5 to TRBJ1-2, with 8 bases that match TRBD1. V shed 4 bases, J shed 2 bases, and the junction held 13 bases outside the gene matches. Germline V CDR1 and CDR2: SGHKS, YYEKEE (reference sequence). The CDR3 spans 17 residues. This chain's CDR3 is CASSLTPGQDLNYGYTF. CDR3 nucleotides: TGTGCCAGCAGCCTTACACCGGGACAGGATCTAAACTATGGCTACACCTTC.

The gene calls are TRBV7-3 and TRBJ1-1; D unclear. V lost 4 bases and J 0 bases, leaving 12 bases between the germline ends. This CDR3 contains 15 residues. The germline V gene has CDR1 SGHTA and CDR2 FQGTGA. CDR3: CASSSSGRLNTEAFF. The CDR3 DNA sequence: TGTGCCAGCAGCTCAAGCGGACGGCTGAACACTGAAGCTTTCTTT.

This chain links TRBV19 with TRBJ2-2, with 9 bases matching TRBD2. Germline loops: CDR1 LNHDA, CDR2 SQIVND (reference sequence). This CDR3 contains 15 residues. J was trimmed by 7 bases and V by 3 bases; bases with no gene match: 6. The CDR3 DNA is TGTGCCAGTAGTATTGTCGCGGGAGGGAGCGGGGAGCTGTTTTTT. Its protein is CASSIVAGGSGELFF.

V and J are TRBV3-1 (or the pseudogene TRBV3-2) and TRBJ2-1; TRBD2 matches 9 bases. This CDR3 is 16 amino acids long. Germline CDR1 is LGHDT and CDR2 is YNNKEL (reference sequence). Unmatched junction bases numbered 6, after V lost 6 bases and J lost 0 bases. The CDR3 loop reads CASSVLAGASYNEQFF. The CDR3 DNA sequence: TGTGCCAGCAGTGTTTTAGCGGGGGCCTCCTACAATGAGCAGTTCTTC.

The CDR3 DNA follows: TGTGCCAGCAGCTTTCAAGCTCACAATGAGCAGTTCTTC. It yields the protein CASSFQAHNEQFF. The J gene is TRBJ2-1, the V gene TRBV7-6, with D unclear. The V gene lost 3 bases and the J gene lost 5 bases, with 8 bases spanning the gap. The length of the CDR3 is 13 residues. The germline CDR1 and CDR2 sequences are SGHVS and FNYEAQ. Full variable domain (outside the CDR3, taken from reference TRBV7-6 and TRBJ2-1): GAGVSQSPRYKVTKRGQDVALRCDPISGHVSLYWYRQALGQGPEFLTYFNYEAQQDKSGLPNDRFSAERPEGSISTLTIQRTEQRDSAMYRCASSFQAHNEQFFGPGTRLTVL.

The rearrangement joins TRBV12-3 or TRBV12-4 to TRBJ1-1, with 7 positions matching TRBD1. With 5 bases clipped from V and 11 bases from J, the junction kept 11 bases outside the gene matches. This CDR3 has 13 amino acids. CDR3 loop: CASSPQGLFRAFF. DNA for the CDR3: TGTGCCAGCAGTCCACAGGGGCTATTTAGGGCTTTCTTT.

The chain links TRBV3-1 (or the pseudogene TRBV3-2) to TRBJ2-5; a weak D match, TRBD2 (6 bases). In germline, CDR1 is LGHDT, CDR2 YNNKEL (reference sequence). Trimming shortened V by 4 bases and J by 3 bases, and 15 bases separated the two germline ends. This CDR3 spans 15 amino acids. CDR3 sequence reads: CASSLPGGPEETQYF. The CDR3 DNA reads TGTGCCAGCAGCCTCCCCGGGGGACCAGAAGAGACCCAGTACTTC.

The V call is TRBV6-5, the J call TRBJ2-5; 9 bases align to TRBD1. CDR3 length: 15 amino acids. In germline, CDR1 is MNHEY, CDR2 SVGAGI. V shed 6 bases, J shed 2 bases, and the junction held 7 bases outside the gene matches. The CDR3 protein is CASRIGTGPQETQYF. The CDR3 bases are TGTGCCAGCAGAATAGGGACAGGGCCTCAAGAGACCCAGTACTTC.

The chain combines TRBV11-2 with TRBJ1-6; D ambiguous. The germline V gene encodes CDR1 SGHAT and CDR2 FQNNGV. V shed 6 bases and J shed 10 bases, with 16 bases lying between them. This CDR3 has 14 residues. CDR3 sequence (DNA): TGTGCCAGCAGTCCTAGTGGGTCCCAATCACCCCTCCACTTT. This gives the protein CASSPSGSQSPLHF.

This rearrangement joins TRBV7-8 to TRBJ1-2; 7 nucleotides match TRBD1. The CDR3 is 16 amino acids. Per the germline V gene, CDR1 is SGHVS and CDR2 is FQNEAQ. V dropped 5 bases and J dropped 0; count of bases not matched to a gene: 9. Here the CDR3 reads CASSPVGQMTNYGYTF. For the CDR3, the DNA is TGTGCCAGCAGCCCAGTGGGACAGATGACTAACTATGGCTACACCTTC.

The chain combines TRBV6-5 with TRBJ1-4, with D perhaps matching TRBD1 (6 bases). The germline V and J ends were trimmed by 4 bases and 6 bases, with 12 bases remaining between them. The CDR3 is made up of 14 amino acids. Germline assignment: CDR1 MNHEY and CDR2 SVGAGI. CDR3: CASSWGQGYEKLFF. The CDR3 DNA follows: TGTGCCAGCAGTTGGGGGCAGGGATATGAAAAACTGTTTTTT.

With respect to this clone: One junction end does not reproduce the germline sequence, and a read error may be involved. The J gene is TRBJ1-2, the V gene TRBV6-5; the D is unclear. The CDR3 loop spans 12 amino acids. Germline assignment: CDR1 MNHEY and CDR2 SVGAGI. For the CDR3, the DNA is TGTGCCAGCAGTTCGACGACCGGCGCTACAGCCTTC. It translates to CASSSTTGATAF.

Only a few counts were recorded for this clone. The chain joins TRBV6-1 to TRBJ1-6, with TRBD1 matching 7 bases. The CDR3 is 17 amino acids. V lost 3 bases and J lost 0; bases outside the gene matches: 5. From germline, CDR1 is MNHNS and CDR2 SASEGT. CDR3 DNA sequence: TGTGCCAGCAGTGACATGACAGGGAGCTCCTATAATTCACCCCTCCACTTT. Protein sequence: CASSDMTGSSYNSPLHF.

The rearrangement uses TRBV5-5 and TRBJ1-5; no clear D. V lost 6 bases and J lost 0, with 13 bases in between. The CDR3 extends over 15 amino acids. The germline gives CDR1 SGHKS, CDR2 YYEKEE (reference sequence). The CDR3 DNA is TGTGCCAGCACCGCGTATGCTTATAGCAATCAGCCCCAGCATTTT. Translated: CASTAYAYSNQPQHF.

The table lists this clone with a few counts. V and J are TRBV28 and TRBJ1-1, with D possibly being TRBD1 (6 bases). The CDR3 covers 15 residues. V lost 0 bases and J 3 bases, leaving 11 bases between the germline ends. CDR1 and CDR2 (germline): MDHEN, SYDVKM. CDR3 sequence: CASSLWNRVHTEAFF. CDR3 in DNA: TGTGCCAGCAGTTTATGGAACAGGGTGCACACTGAAGCTTTCTTT. Using reference TRBV28 and TRBJ1-1 for the parts outside the CDR3, the full variable domain is DVKVTQSSRYLVKRTGEKVFLECVQDMDHENMFWYRQDPGLGLRLIYFSYDVKMKEKGDIPEGYSVSREKKERFSLILESASTNQTSMYLCASSLWNRVHTEAFFGQGTRLTVV.

The chain carries TRBV3-1 (or the pseudogene TRBV3-2) and TRBJ2-1, with 9 bases identical to TRBD2. The junction had 11 bases not matched to a gene; V was cut back by 4 bases and J by 10 bases. CDR1 is LGHDT, CDR2 YNNKEL, per germline (reference sequence). This CDR3 spans 15 amino acids. As DNA, the CDR3 is TGTGCCAGCAGCCGGCCGGGACTAGCCGATGGAGAGCAGTTCTTC. As protein: CASSRPGLADGEQFF.

The V gene is TRBV5-1, the J gene TRBJ2-5, with a weak D call TRBD2 (5 bases). The CDR3 length is 15 residues. Germline V gives CDR1 SGHRS, CDR2 YFSETQ. V lost 4 bases, J lost 3 bases, and 16 bases lay in between. The CDR3 sequence is CASSLPSGMKETQYF. CDR3 sequence (DNA): TGCGCCAGCAGCCTCCCTTCGGGGATGAAAGAGACCCAGTACTTC.

The chain links TRBV10-3 to TRBJ1-5; 9 nucleotides agree with TRBD1. Germline loops: CDR1 ENHRY, CDR2 SYGVKD. V lost 6 bases, J lost 8 bases, and 5 bases stayed unmatched. CDR3 size: 13 residues. The CDR3 region is CAIRGQGQEPQHF. In nucleotides, the CDR3 is TGTGCCATCAGGGGACAGGGTCAGGAGCCCCAGCATTTT.

This chain connects TRBV28 to TRBJ1-3; 8 bases are a match to TRBD1. The length of the CDR3 is 14 residues. Germline lookup yields CDR1 MDHEN and CDR2 SYDVKM. The V segment lost 5 bases and the J segment 4 bases; nucleotides outside the gene matches: 4. CDR3 sequence (DNA): TGTGCCAGCAGTCTGGACAGGGTCGGAAACACCATATATTTT. As protein: CASSLDRVGNTIYF.